Only one count was recorded for the clone carrying this T cell receptor beta chain. Its cognate antigen is unknown. This CDR3 has 14 residues. The V gene lost 8 bases and the J gene lost 10 bases, with 20 bases spanning the gap. Germline V gives CDR1 SNHLY, CDR2 FYNNEI. The treatment denotes: approximately 11-day PBMC culture with coronavirus spike peptide pools or control peptides (ViraFEST assay). Once peptide pools had expanded antigen-specific T cells, ViraFEST sequenced TCRs. The sample originates from a study of vaccination and CD4 T cells after COVID-19. Sequence data for DNA of cultured CD4+ T cells were generated by the Oncomine TCR Beta short-read assay. MiXCR was run by TCRdb on the PCR reads, yielding one entry per CDR3 protein. This table has more than 10,000 distinct CDR3 sequences, around 59% appearing once.

The J gene is TRBJ1-4, the V gene TRBV2, with a possible D match to TRBD1 (6 bases). Input material: CD4+ T cells from blood, cultured in vitro. The clonotype was recovered from a human donor who had recovered from COVID-19. CDR3 bases: TGTGCCAGCTCACCCGGGACCGGAGGGGGAAAACTGTTTTTT. Protein sequence: CASSPGTGGGKLFF.